This T cell receptor beta chain was observed in a study of identical twins. The sample holds a few counts of this clonotype. Its antigen is unknown. Study results and caveats: Sharing of beta out-of-frame sequences by twins showed a weaker excess.

Using its own MiXCR run on the 5' RACE reads, TCRdb lists one record per CDR3 protein. Of about 240,000 distinct CDR3 sequences detected, 6% to 8.5% appear once; the ten largest clones hold 5.4%. CDR3 size: 13 residues. V lost 6 bases and J 4 bases, leaving 12 bases between the germline ends. In germline, CDR1 is MNHNS, CDR2 SASEGT. These records were also assigned to another study, of yellow fever vaccine responses in identical twins.

The J gene is TRBJ1-1, the V gene TRBV6-1, with D perhaps matching TRBD1 (6 bases). The TCR comes from a young woman in good health. Source material: CD8+ T cells sorted from blood. Here the CDR3 reads CASRPRTATEAFF. Here the CDR3 DNA reads TGTGCCAGCAGACCTCGGACAGCCACTGAAGCTTTCTTT.